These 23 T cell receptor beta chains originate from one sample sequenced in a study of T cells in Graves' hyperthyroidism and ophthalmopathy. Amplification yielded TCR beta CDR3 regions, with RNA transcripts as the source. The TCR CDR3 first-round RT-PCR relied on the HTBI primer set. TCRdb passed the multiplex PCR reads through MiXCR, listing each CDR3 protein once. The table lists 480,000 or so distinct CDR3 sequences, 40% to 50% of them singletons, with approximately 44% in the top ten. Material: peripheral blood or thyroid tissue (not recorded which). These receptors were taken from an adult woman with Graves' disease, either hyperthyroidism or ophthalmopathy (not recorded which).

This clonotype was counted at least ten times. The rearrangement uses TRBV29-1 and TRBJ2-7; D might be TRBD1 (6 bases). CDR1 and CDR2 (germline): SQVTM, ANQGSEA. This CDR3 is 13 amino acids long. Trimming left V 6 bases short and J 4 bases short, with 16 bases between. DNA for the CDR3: TGCAGCGTAAAGACAGGTGAGGGATACGAGCAGTACTTC. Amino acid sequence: CSVKTGEGYEQYF.

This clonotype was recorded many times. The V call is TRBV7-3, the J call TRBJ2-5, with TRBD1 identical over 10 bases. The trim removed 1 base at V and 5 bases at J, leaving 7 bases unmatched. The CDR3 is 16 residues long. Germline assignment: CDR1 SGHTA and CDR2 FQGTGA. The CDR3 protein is CASSLRGQGTGETQYF. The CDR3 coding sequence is TGTGCCAGCAGCTTAAGGGGACAGGGGACTGGGGAGACCCAGTACTTC.

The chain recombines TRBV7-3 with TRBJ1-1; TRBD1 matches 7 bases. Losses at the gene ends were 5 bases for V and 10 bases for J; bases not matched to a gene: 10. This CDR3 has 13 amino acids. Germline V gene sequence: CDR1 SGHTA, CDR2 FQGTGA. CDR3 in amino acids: CASSKRQGGAAFF. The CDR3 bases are TGTGCCAGCAGCAAACGACAGGGTGGGGCAGCTTTCTTT.

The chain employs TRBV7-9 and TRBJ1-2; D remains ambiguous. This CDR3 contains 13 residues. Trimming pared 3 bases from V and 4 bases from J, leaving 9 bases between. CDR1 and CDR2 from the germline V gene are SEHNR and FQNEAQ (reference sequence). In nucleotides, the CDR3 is TGTGCCAGCAGCTTCCACGGGATCTATGGCTACACCTTC. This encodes CASSFHGIYGYTF.

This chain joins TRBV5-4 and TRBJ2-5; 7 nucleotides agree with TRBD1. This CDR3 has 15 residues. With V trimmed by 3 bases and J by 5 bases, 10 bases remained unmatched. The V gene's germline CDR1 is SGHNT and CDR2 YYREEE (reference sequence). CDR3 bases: TGTGCCAGCAGCTCCCAGACAGGGTATTTCGAGACCCAGTACTTC. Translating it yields CASSSQTGYFETQYF.

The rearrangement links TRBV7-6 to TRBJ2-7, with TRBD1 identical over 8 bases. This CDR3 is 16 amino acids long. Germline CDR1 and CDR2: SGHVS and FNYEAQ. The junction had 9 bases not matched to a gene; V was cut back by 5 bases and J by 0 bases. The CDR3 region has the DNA TGTGCCAGCAGCCTAGGGACAGGCCGTAGCTCCTACGAGCAGTACTTC. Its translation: CASSLGTGRSSYEQYF.

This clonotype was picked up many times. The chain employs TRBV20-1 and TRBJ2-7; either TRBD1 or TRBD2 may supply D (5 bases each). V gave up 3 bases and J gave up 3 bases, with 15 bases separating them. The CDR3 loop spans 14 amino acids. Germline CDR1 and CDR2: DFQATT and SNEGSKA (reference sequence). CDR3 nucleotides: TGCAGTGCTAGGGGGACCGGGACGGACTACGAGCAGTACTTC. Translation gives CSARGTGTDYEQYF.

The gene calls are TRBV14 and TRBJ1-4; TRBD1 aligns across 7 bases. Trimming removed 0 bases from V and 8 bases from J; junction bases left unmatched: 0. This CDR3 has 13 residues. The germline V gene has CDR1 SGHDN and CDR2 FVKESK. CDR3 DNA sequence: TGTGCCAGCAGCCAAGAGGGACAGGAAAAACTGTTTTTT. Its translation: CASSQEGQEKLFF.

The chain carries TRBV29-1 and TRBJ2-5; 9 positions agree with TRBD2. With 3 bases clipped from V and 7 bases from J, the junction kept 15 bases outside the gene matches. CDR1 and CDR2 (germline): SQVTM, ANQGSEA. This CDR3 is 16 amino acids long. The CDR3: CSVEEASGANTATQYF. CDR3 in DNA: TGCAGCGTTGAGGAGGCTAGCGGGGCTAATACGGCGACCCAGTACTTC.

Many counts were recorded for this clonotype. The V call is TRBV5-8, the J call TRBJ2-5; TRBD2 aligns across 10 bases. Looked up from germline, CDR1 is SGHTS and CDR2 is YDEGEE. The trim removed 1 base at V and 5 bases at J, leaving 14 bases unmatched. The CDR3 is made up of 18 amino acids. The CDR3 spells CASSLIGRVAGGSETQYF. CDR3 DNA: TGTGCCAGCAGCTTGATCGGGCGGGTAGCGGGAGGATCTGAGACCCAGTACTTC.

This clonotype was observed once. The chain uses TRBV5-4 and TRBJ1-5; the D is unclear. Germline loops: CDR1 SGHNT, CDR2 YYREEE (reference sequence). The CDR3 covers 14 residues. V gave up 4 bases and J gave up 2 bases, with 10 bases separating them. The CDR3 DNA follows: TGTGCCAGCAGCCTGAAGGACGGCAATCAGCCCCAGCATTTT. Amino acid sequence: CASSLKDGNQPQHF. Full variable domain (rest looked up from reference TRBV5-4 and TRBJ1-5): ETGVTQSPTHLIKTRGQQVTLRCSSQSGHNTVSWYQQALGQGPQFIFQYYREEENGRGNFPPRFSGLQFPNYSSELNVNALELDDSALYLCASSLKDGNQPQHFGDGTRLSIL.

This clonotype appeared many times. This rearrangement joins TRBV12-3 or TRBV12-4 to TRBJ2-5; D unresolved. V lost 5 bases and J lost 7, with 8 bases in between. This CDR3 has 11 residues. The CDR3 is CASSPSVTQYF. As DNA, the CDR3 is TGTGCCAGCAGTCCATCCGTGACCCAGTACTTC.

The CDR3 DNA is TGTGCCAGCGGGCCACAGGGAACAACTAATGAAAAACTGTTTTTT. Residues: CASGPQGTTNEKLFF. V usage is TRBV6-1 and J usage is TRBJ1-4; D is possibly TRBD1 (6 bases). From germline, CDR1 is MNHNS and CDR2 SASEGT. The CDR3 extends over 15 amino acids. Trimming removed 8 bases at V and 0 bases at J, with 13 bases between.

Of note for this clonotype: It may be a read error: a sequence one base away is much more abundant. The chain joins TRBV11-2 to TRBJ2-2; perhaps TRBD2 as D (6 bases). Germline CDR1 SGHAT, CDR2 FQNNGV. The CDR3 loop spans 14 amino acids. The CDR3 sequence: CASSLLRNTGGLFF. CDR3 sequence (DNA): TGTGCCAGCAGCCTACTTCGGAACACCGGGGGGCTGTTTTTT.

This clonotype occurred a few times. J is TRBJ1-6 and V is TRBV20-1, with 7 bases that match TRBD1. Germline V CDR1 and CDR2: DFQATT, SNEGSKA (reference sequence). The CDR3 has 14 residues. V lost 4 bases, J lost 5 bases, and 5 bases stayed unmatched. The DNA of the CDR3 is TGCAGTGCTACCCAAGACAGGGATAATTCACCCCTCCACTTT. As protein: CSATQDRDNSPLHF.

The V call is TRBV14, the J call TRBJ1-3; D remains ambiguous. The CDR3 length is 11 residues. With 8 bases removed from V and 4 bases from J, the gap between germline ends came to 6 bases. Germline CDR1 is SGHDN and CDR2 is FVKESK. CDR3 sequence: CASATGNTIYF. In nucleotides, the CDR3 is TGTGCCAGCGCTACGGGAAACACCATATATTTT.

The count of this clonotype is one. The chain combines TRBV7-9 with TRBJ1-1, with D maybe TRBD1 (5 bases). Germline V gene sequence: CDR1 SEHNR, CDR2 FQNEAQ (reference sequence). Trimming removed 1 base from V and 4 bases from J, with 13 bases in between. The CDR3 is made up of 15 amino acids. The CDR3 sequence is CASSLEPGGVTEAFF. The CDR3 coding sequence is TGTGCCAGCAGCTTAGAGCCGGGAGGGGTCACTGAAGCTTTCTTT.

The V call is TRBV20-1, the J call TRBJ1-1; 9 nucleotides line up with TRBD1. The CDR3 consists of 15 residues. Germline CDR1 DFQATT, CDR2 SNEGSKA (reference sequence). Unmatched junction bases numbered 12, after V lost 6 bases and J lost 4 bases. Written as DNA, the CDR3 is TGCAGTGCGGAACCCGGCGACAGGGGGGCCACTGAAGCTTTCTTT. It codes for CSAEPGDRGATEAFF.

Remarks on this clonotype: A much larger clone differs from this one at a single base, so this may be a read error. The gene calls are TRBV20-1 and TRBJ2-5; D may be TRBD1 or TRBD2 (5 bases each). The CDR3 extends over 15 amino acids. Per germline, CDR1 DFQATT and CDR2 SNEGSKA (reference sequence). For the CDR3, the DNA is TGCAGTGCTAGAAGGGACGCGGAGTACCAAGGGACCCAGTACTTC. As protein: CSARRDAEYQGTQYF.

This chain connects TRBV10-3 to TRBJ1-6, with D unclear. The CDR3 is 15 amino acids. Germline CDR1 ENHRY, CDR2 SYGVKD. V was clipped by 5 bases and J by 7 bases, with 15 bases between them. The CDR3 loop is CAISLGPGENSPLHF. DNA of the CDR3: TGTGCCATCAGTCTAGGACCGGGTGAGAATTCACCCCTCCACTTT.

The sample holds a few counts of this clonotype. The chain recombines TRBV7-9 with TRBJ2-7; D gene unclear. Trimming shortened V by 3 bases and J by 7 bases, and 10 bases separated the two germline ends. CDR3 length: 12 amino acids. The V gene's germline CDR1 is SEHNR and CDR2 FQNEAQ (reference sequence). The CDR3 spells CASSFGYGEQYF. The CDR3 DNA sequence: TGTGCCAGCAGCTTTGGGTACGGTGAGCAGTACTTC.

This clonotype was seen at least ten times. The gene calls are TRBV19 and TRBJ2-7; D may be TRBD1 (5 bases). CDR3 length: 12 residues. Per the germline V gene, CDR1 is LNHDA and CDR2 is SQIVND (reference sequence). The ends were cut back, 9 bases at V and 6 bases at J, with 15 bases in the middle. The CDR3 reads CASQIGDGEQYF. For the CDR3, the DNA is TGTGCCAGCCAAATAGGGGATGGCGAGCAGTACTTC.

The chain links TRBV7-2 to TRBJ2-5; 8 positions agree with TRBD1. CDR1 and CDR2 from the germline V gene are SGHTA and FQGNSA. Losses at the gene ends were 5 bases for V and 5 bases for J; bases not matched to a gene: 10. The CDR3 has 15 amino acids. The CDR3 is CASSPRTGHGETQYF. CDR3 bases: TGTGCCAGCAGCCCTCGGACAGGGCATGGGGAGACCCAGTACTTC.